This T cell receptor beta chain was documented in a study of T cells after yellow fever vaccination. Trimming took off 6 bases at V and 6 bases at J, with 20 bases between the two ends. The CDR3 consists of 15 residues. One entry per CDR3 protein, called by TCRdb with MiXCR from the 5' RACE reads. The table shows about 370,000 distinct CDR3 sequences, with roughly 10% occurring only once. The source was PBMCs, collected on the day of the first yellow fever vaccination. The genes are TRBV12-3 or TRBV12-4 and TRBJ1-1; D is unclear. The sequence came from a man aged 18 to 29 who received the YFV17D yellow fever vaccine. CDR3 DNA: TGTGCCAGCAGCCGACCTAGACGGGTAAGGGCTGAAGCTTTCTTT. As protein: CASSRPRRVRAEAFF.